Following are 2 T cell receptor beta chains from one sample sequenced in a study of cytomegalovirus exposure and HLA in healthy donors (dated by TCRdb to 2017 to 2019). Library method: the immunoSEQ multiplex PCR assay. A mixture of 60 forward primers for TCR Vbeta segments and 13 reverse primers for TCR Jbeta segments was used in the multiplex PCR. TCRdb took over this immuneACCESS table, retaining in-frame rearrangements with V and J assigned. Such tables are incomplete; in checked studies, under half of the missing clones stem from an unresolved V gene, and the remainder is unexplained. The record for this sample contains 100,000 to 150,000 clones. Together, the top ten hold around 1.5% of the sample. The sample comprised PBMCs. Every receptor here comes from a woman in her thirties or forties in good health and CMV-seronegative.

The V gene is TRBV10-3, the J gene TRBJ1-2, with TRBD1 as a possible D gene (6 bases). The V and J ends lost 0 bases and 4 bases respectively, with 21 bases between them. The CDR3 contains 18 residues. Germline V gene sequence: CDR1 ENHRY, CDR2 SYGVKD. The CDR3 nucleotides read TGTGCCATCAGTGAGTCGAGGGTTACAGGGCTAAAGACCTATGGCTACACCTTC. It is translated as CAISESRVTGLKTYGYTF.

The rearrangement uses TRBV5-8 and TRBJ2-7, with a possible D match to TRBD2 (7 bases). The V gene lost 5 bases and the J gene lost 1 base, with 16 bases spanning the gap. CDR3 length: 15 residues. Germline V gene lookup returns CDR1 SGHTS and CDR2 YDEGEE. The DNA of the CDR3 is TGTGCCAGCAGGGGGGGGCTACCTCAGTCCTACGAGCAGTACTTC. This gives the protein CASRGGLPQSYEQYF. Full variable domain (remainder filled in from reference TRBV5-8 and TRBJ2-7): EAGVTQSPTHLIKTRGQQATLRCSPISGHTSVYWYQQALGLGLQFLLWYDEGEERNRGNFPPRFSGRQFPNYSSELNVNALELEDSALYLCASRGGLPQSYEQYFGPGTRLTVT.